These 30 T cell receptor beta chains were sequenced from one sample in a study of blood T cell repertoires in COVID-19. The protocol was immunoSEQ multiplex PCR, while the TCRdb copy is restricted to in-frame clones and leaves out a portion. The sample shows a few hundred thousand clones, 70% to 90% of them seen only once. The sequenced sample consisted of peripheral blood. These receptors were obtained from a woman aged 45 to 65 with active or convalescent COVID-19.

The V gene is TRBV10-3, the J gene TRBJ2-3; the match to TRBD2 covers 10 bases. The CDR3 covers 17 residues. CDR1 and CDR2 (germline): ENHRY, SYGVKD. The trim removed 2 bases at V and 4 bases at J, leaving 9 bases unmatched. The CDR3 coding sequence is TGTGCCATCAGTGAGAGGAGCGGGGGGGCCCTCGCAGATACGCAGTATTTT. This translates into CAISERSGGALADTQYF.

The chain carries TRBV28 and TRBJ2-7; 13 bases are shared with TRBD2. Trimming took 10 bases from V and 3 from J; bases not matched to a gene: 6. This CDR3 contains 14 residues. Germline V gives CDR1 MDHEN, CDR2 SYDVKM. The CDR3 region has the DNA TGTGCCACCACGGGACTAGCGGGGTACTACGAGCAGTACTTC. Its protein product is CATTGLAGYYEQYF.

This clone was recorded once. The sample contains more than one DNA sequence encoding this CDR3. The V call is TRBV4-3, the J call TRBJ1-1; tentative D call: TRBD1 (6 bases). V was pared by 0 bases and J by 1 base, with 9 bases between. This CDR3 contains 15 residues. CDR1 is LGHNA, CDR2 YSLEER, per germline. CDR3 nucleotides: TGCGCCAGCAGCCAAGATCGAGGGGGGAACACTGAAGCTTTCTTT. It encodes CASSQDRGGNTEAFF.

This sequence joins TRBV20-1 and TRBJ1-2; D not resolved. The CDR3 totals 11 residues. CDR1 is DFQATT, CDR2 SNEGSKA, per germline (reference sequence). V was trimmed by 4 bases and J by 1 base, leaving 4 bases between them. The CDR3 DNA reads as TGCAGTGCTATTCTTAACTATGGCTACACCTTC. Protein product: CSAILNYGYTF.

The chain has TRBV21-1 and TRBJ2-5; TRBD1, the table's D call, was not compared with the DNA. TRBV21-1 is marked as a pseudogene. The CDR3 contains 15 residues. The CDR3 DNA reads TGTGCCAGCAGCAAAGGGGAAGGGGGTGAAGAGACCCAGTACTTC. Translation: CASSKGEGGEETQYF.

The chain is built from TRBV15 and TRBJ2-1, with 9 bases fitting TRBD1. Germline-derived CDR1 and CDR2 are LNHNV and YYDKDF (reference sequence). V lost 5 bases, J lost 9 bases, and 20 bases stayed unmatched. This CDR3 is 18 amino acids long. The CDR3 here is CATSPQGADLSAFGEQFF. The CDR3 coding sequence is TGTGCCACCAGCCCACAGGGGGCGGATTTATCGGCATTCGGTGAGCAGTTCTTC.

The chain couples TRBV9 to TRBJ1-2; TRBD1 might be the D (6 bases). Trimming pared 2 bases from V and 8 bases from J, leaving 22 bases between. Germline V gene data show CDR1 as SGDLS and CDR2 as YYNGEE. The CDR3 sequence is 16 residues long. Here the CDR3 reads CASSVSNEGLQGGYTF. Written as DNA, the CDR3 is TGTGCCAGCAGCGTTTCTAACGAGGGCCTCCAGGGGGGCTACACCTTC.

The CDR3 spells CASSEAAGGWLENNADTQYF. The DNA for the CDR3 is TGTGCCAGCAGTGAAGCAGCCGGGGGGTGGTTGGAGAACAACGCAGATACGCAGTATTTT. The chain carries TRBV2 and TRBJ2-3; 7 nucleotides line up with TRBD2. The CDR3 covers 20 residues. With V trimmed by 0 bases and J by 4 bases, 19 bases remained unmatched. Germline V gene data show CDR1 as SNHLY and CDR2 as FYNNEI.

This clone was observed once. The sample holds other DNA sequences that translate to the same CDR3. The CDR3 sequence: CAWGNRGNQPQHF. The CDR3 nucleotides read TGTGCCTGGGGCAACAGGGGCAATCAGCCCCAGCATTTT. The rearrangement links TRBV30 to TRBJ1-5, with D perhaps TRBD1 (6 bases). The V end was cut by 5 bases, the J end by 2 bases, with 10 bases between. Germline CDR1 is GTSNPN and CDR2 is SVGIG (reference sequence). This CDR3 region has 13 residues. The entire variable domain, with the rest obtained from reference TRBV30 and TRBJ1-5, is as follows: SQTIHQWPATLVQPVGSPLSLECTVEGTSNPNLYWYRQAAGRGLQLLFYSVGIGQISSEVPQNLSASRPQDRQFILSSKKLLLSDSGFYLCAWGNRGNQPQHFGDGTRLSIL.

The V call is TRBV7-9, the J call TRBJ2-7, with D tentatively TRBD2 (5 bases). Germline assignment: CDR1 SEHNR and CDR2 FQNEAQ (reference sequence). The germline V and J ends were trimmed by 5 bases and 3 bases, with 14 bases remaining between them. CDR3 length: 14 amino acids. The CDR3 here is CASSGWGVGYEQYF. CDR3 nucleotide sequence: TGTGCCAGCAGCGGATGGGGAGTGGGCTACGAGCAGTACTTC.

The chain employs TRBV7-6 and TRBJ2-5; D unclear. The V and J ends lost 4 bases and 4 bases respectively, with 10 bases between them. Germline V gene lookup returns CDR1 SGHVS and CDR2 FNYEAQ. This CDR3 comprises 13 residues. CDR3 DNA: TGTGCCAGCAGCTCACGCATGGCAGAGACCCAGTACTTC. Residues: CASSSRMAETQYF.

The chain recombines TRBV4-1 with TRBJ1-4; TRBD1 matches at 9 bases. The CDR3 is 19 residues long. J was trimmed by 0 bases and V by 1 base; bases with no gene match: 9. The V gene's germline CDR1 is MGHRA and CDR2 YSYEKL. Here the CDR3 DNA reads TGCGCCAGCAGCCAAGGTCCGGGACAGGGAAGTGCAACTAATGAAAAACTGTTTTTT. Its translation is CASSQGPGQGSATNEKLFF.

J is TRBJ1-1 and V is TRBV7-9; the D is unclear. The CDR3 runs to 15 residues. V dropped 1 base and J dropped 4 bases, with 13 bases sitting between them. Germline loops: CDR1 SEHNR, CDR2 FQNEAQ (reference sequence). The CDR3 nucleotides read TGTGCCAGCAGCTTAGGACTTTCGGGAATCACTGAAGCTTTCTTT. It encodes CASSLGLSGITEAFF.

The CDR3 DNA is TGCGCCAGCAGCCCCTCGGGAGCGGGGGGCCGGGGAGCCAAAAACATTCAGTACTTC. This gives the protein CASSPSGAGGRGAKNIQYF. This rearrangement joins TRBV5-1 to TRBJ2-4; 9 nucleotides align to TRBD2. There are 19 residues in the CDR3. J gave up 0 bases and V 4 bases, and 14 bases lay outside the gene matches. Per germline, CDR1 SGHRS and CDR2 YFSETQ.

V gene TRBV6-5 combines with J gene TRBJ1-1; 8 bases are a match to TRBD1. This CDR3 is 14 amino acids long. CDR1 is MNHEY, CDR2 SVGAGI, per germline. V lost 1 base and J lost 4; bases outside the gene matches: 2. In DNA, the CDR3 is TGTGCCAGCAGTTACTTGGACAGGGCCACTGAAGCTTTCTTT. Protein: CASSYLDRATEAFF.

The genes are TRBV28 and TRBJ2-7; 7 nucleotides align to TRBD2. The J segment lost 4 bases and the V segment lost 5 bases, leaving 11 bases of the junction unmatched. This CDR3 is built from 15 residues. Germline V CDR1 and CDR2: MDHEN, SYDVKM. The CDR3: CASSAGGSKTYEQYF. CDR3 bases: TGTGCCAGCAGTGCCGGGGGGAGTAAAACTTACGAGCAGTACTTC.

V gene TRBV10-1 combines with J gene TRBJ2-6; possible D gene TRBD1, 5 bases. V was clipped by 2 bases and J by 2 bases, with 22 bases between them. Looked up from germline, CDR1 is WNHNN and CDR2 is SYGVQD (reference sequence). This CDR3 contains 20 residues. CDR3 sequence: CASSEEARAIVRAGANVLTF. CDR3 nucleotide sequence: TGCGCCAGCAGTGAGGAGGCTAGGGCCATCGTCAGGGCTGGGGCCAACGTCCTGACTTTC.

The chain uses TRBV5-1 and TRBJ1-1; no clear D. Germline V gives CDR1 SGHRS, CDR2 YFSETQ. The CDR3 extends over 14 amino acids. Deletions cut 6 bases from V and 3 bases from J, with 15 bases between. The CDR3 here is CASNLHPPDTEAFF. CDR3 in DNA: TGCGCCAGCAATCTTCACCCCCCGGACACTGAAGCTTTCTTT.

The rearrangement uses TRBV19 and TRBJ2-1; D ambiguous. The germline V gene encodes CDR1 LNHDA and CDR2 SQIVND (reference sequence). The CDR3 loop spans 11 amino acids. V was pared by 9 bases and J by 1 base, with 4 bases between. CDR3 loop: CASQSYNEQFF. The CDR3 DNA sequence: TGTGCCAGCCAATCCTACAATGAGCAGTTCTTC.

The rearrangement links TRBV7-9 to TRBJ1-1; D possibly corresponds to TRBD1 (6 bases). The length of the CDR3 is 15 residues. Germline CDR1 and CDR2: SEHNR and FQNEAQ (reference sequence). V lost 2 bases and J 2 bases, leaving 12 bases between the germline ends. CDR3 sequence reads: CASSLPSTGNTEAFF. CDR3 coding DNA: TGTGCCAGCAGCTTACCCTCGACAGGAAACACTGAAGCTTTCTTT.

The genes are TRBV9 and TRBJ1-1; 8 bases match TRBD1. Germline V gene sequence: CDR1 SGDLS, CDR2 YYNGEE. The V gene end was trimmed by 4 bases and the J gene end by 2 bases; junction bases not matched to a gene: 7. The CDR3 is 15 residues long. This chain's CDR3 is CASSPATGANTEAFF. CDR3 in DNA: TGTGCCAGCAGCCCGGCGACAGGGGCCAACACTGAAGCTTTCTTT.

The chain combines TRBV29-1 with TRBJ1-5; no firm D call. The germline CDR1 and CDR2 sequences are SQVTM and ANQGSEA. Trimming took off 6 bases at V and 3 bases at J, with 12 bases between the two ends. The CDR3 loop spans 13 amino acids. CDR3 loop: CSVRKGVNQPQHF. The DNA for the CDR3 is TGCAGCGTACGGAAGGGAGTCAATCAGCCCCAGCATTTT.

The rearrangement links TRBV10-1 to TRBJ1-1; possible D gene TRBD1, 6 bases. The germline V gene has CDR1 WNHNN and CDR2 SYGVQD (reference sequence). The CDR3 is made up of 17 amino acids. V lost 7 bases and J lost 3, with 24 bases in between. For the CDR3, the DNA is TGCGCCAGCAATTCGCGACCGGGACAAATGATCGACACTGAAGCTTTCTTT. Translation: CASNSRPGQMIDTEAFF.

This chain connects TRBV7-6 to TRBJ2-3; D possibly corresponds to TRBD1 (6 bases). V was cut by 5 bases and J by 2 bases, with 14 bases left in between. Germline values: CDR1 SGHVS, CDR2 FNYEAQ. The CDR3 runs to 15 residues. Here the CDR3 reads CASSRGTKHTDTQYF. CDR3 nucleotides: TGTGCCAGCAGCCGAGGGACAAAACACACAGATACGCAGTATTTT.

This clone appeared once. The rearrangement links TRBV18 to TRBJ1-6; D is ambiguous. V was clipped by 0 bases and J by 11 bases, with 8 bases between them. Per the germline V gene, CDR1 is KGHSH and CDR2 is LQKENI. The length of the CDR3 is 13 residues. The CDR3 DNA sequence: TGTGCCAGCTCACCACCGGTAAGAGCACCCCTCCACTTT. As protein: CASSPPVRAPLHF.

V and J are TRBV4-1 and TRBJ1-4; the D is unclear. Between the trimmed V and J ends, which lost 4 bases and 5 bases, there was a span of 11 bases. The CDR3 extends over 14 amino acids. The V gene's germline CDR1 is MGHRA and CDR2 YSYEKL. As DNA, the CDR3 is TGCGCCAGCAGCCTAGAGAGGGAGAATGAAAAACTGTTTTTT. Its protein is CASSLERENEKLFF.

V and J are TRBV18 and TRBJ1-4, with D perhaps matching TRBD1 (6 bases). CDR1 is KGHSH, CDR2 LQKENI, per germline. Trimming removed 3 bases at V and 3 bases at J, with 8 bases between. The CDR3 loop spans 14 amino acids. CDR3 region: CASSPDRANEKLFF. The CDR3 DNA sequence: TGTGCCAGCTCACCGGACAGAGCTAATGAAAAACTGTTTTTT.

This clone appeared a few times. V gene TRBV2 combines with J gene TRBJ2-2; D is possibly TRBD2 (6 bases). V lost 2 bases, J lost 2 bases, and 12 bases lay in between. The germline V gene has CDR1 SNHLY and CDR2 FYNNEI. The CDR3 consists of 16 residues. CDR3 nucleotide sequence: TGTGCCAGCAGTGAAACCTCCGGACTAAACACCGGGGAGCTGTTTTTT. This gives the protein CASSETSGLNTGELFF.

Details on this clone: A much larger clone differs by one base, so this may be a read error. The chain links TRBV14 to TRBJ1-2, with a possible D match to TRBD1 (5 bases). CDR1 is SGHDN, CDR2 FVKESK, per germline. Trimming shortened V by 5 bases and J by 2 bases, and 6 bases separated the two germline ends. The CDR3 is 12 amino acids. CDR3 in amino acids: CASSDSNYGYTF. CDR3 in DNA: TGTGCCAGCAGCGACAGCAACTATGGCTACACCTTC.

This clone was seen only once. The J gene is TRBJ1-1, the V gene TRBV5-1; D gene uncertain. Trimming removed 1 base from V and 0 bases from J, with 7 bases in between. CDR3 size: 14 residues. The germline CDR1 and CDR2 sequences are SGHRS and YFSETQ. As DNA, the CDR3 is TGCGCCAGCAGCTTGCAGGATTTGAACACTGAAGCTTTCTTT. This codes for CASSLQDLNTEAFF.